This T cell receptor (beta chain) was identified during a study of memory CD4+ T cells and cytomegalovirus serostatus. Study summary: This sample comes from healthy Belgian adults, eight or nine CMV seropositive, approximately 25 seronegative.

Germline V gene lookup returns CDR1 MGHRA and CDR2 YSYEKL. Trimming removed 4 bases at V and 2 bases at J, with 15 bases between. The CDR3 sequence is 15 residues long. Study-wide points: About two fifths of the roughly 160 known CMV-associated TCRbeta sequences appeared in CD4+ memory. A US-trained random forest predicted CMV serostatus with median AUC around 0.91.

Turning to this clone: Its antigen is not identified.

The sort gate was single viable CD3+CD4+CD8-CD45RO+ cells for memory CD4+ T cells. After thawing, CD4+ T cells were positively selected. The table came from immunoSEQ multiplex PCR; TCRdb's copy has only in-frame clones and leaves some out. The sample holds about 48,000 clones, about three quarters seen once. Specimen: memory CD4+ T cells from blood. The sequence was obtained from an adult in good health and CMV-seronegative. The genes are TRBV4-1 and TRBJ2-7, with a possible D match to TRBD2 (7 bases). CDR3 DNA sequence: TGCGCCAGCAGCCTTGAAAGGGGGGGAACCTACGAGCAGTACTTC. It is translated as CASSLERGGTYEQYF.